Shown below are 3 T cell receptor beta chains from a single sample sequenced in a study of T cell repertoires in cytomegalovirus infection. TCRdb called the reads again in MiXCR, with one record for every CDR3 protein. The data contain around 530,000 distinct CDR3 sequences, 16% of them seen just once; the ten biggest clones take up roughly a quarter. The sample comprised CD8+ T cells from PBMCs. The receptors stem from a human donor in good health (CMV status not recorded). Some clones in this sample may be carry-over from other donors' samples.

This clonotype was seen at least ten times. The chain employs TRBV6-1 and TRBJ2-1; 9 bases map to TRBD2. Looked up from germline, CDR1 is MNHNS and CDR2 is SASEGT. CDR3 length equals 15 residues. The ends lost 7 bases at V and 7 bases at J; junction bases unmatched: 11. The CDR3 DNA is TGTGCCAGCAACCACTGGGGACTAGCAGGGAATGAGCAGTTCTTC. It encodes CASNHWGLAGNEQFF.

This clonotype was counted many times. This chain uses TRBV7-8 with TRBJ2-1; D is uncertain. CDR3 length: 12 residues. V was trimmed by 7 bases and J by 4 bases, leaving 8 bases between them. Germline assignment: CDR1 SGHVS and CDR2 FQNEAQ. The CDR3 DNA follows: TGTGCCAGCAAATGGGAATACAATGAGCAGTTCTTC. Translated, it gives CASKWEYNEQFF.

This clonotype was recorded many times. CDR3 region: CASLGQGRSYEQYF. For the CDR3, the DNA is TGTGCCAGCCTTGGACAGGGGCGTTCCTACGAGCAGTACTTC. The J gene is TRBJ2-7, the V gene TRBV6-1; 9 nucleotides agree with TRBD1. This CDR3 contains 14 residues. Trimming took 8 bases from V and 1 from J; bases not matched to a gene: 6. Per the germline V gene, CDR1 is MNHNS and CDR2 is SASEGT.